This entry describes one T cell receptor beta chain. The antigen this receptor binds is unknown. Per-base quality was not reported, and no clone a single base away is much larger than it. The CDR3 runs 12 amino acids, cysteine and phenylalanine included. Only the CDR3 region is kept as DNA, spanning 36 bases read in frame from base 1. CDR1 is given as SNHLY and CDR2 as FYNNEI, both from the germline V gene. V lost 1 base and J lost 14 bases; the stretch between them is 12 bases long. In the prospective study, participants were 18 to 89 years old, resided in about two dozen geographic areas of the United States, and were enrolled through a virtual design. Cohort assignment in the prospective study relied on participant-reported clinical history from a screening survey and a study questionnaire. Recovered participants in ImmuneRACE Cohort 3 were defined by two consecutive negative NP/OP PCR tests, clearance by a healthcare professional, or resolution of symptoms. In the prospective study, whole blood, serum and a nasopharyngeal or oropharyngeal swab were collected from each participant by mobile phlebotomists. Over an approximately 2-month period, participants in the prospective study had the option of providing additional blood draws and questionnaires. Before DNA extraction, blood samples from the prospective study were shipped at room temperature or frozen.

These data are taken from a study of blood T cell repertoires in COVID-19 (dated by TCRdb to the early 2020s). Study-wide context: Samples covering the acute and convalescent phases of COVID-19 were provided by collaborators in the United States, Italy and Spain. The material from the prospective study consisted of cDNA or gDNA derived from T cells, B-cell-depleted T cells, or PBMCs. The dataset comprised deeply sampled blood TCRbeta repertoires from subjects exposed to, actively infected with, or recovered from COVID-19. The repertoires were released in a freely available public database meant as a resource for research on the immune response to SARS-CoV-2. Samples came from the ongoing ImmuneRACE study (first 160 participants) plus 1,254 subjects from 6 global collaborators. The sample metadata nearly always contained a de-identified subject ID, COVID-19 status, age in years and sex. Where available, HLA class I and class II types were obtained from metadata supplied by the sample provider rather than from assay-based typing.

Overall results and qualifications from the work: Clinical and demographic metadata were provided uncurated, with the amount varying by source and participant.

The immunoSEQ Assay, a bias-controlled multiplex PCR, was used to amplify TCRbeta CDR3 regions from genomic DNA. The study's processing was this. The number of nucleated cells in each sample was estimated from the amplification of reference gene primers within the assay. Sequence reads were collapsed and filtered to measure the absolute abundance of every unique TCRbeta CDR3 rearrangement. For each sample, productive Simpson clonality was calculated as the square root of Simpson's diversity index over productive rearrangements. The source is immuneACCESS, and TCRdb retained only in-frame sequences with V and J called. Part of the clones is not carried over; for the studies checked, unresolved V genes explain less than half of this, and the remainder is unexplained. D and trimming come from the DNA, and the V and J calls and clone size come from that table. A total of a few hundred thousand clones appear in this sample, approximately 90% of them only once. The ten largest clonotypes hold less than 1.2% of the sample.

The clonotype comes from a man aged 18-30 years who had recovered from COVID-19. The chain links TRBV2 with TRBJ2-1, and possibly TRBD2, on 6 matching bases. Material: PBMCs or T cells enriched from blood (not recorded which). The sequenced DNA: TGTGCCAGCAGTGAAGGTCGAGCGGGCGAGTTCTTC. It is translated as CASSEGRAGEFF.